This section outlines one T cell receptor (beta chain) sequence together with its context. This entry belongs to a study of blood T cell repertoires in COVID-19. On the study more broadly: From the United States, Italy and Spain came samples of acute and convalescent COVID-19.

V was shortened by 7 bases and J by 5 bases, with 17 bases between the two germline ends. The germline V gene has CDR1 MDHEN and CDR2 SYDVKM. This CDR3 contains 14 residues. Profiled with immunoSEQ multiplex PCR; TCRdb holds only in-frame clones, not every one. This table has 81,000 or so clones, almost 95% appearing once. The sequence came from a woman aged 55-75 years with active COVID-19. The material sequenced was peripheral blood. This rearrangement joins TRBV28 to TRBJ2-5, with D possibly TRBD1 on 7 matching bases. This chain's CDR3 is CASTGAVRGETQYF. In DNA, the CDR3 is TGTGCCAGCACGGGGGCAGTCAGGGGGGAGACCCAGTACTTC.